Below, 6 T cell receptor beta chains from the same sample are listed, as sequenced in a study of blood T cell repertoires in COVID-19. TCRdb's copy holds only in-frame clones and misses some; the assay was immunoSEQ multiplex PCR. The sample contains 70,000 or so clones, approximately 83% of which appear only once. Sequenced: peripheral blood. These receptor sequences come from a man at least 80 years old with active or convalescent COVID-19.

The chain is built from TRBV18 and TRBJ2-2; 13 nucleotides match TRBD2. Trimming at V came to 6 bases and at J to 3 bases, leaving 10 bases not matched to a gene. Germline CDR1 and CDR2: KGHSH and LQKENI. The CDR3 runs 18 residues. CDR3 loop: CASSPRLAGGSDTGELFF. CDR3 sequence (DNA): TGTGCCAGCTCCCCAAGACTAGCGGGAGGATCGGACACCGGGGAGCTGTTTTTT.

The chain recombines TRBV19 with TRBJ2-1, with D tentatively TRBD1 (6 bases). Germline V gives CDR1 LNHDA, CDR2 SQIVND (reference sequence). V was pared by 7 bases and J by 7 bases, with 14 bases between. The CDR3 is 13 residues long. The DNA of the CDR3 is TGTGCCAGTAACGAACAGGGTGGAAATGAGCAGTTCTTC. Protein sequence: CASNEQGGNEQFF.

This clone showed up just a few times. The chain links TRBV6-5 to TRBJ2-4; 9 nucleotides agree with TRBD1. CDR1 and CDR2 from the germline V gene are MNHEY and SVGAGI. The CDR3 sequence is 14 residues long. With V trimmed by 4 bases and J by 7 bases, 5 bases remained unmatched. The chain's CDR3 is CASSSPGQGNIQYF. CDR3 sequence (DNA): TGTGCCAGCAGTTCACCGGGACAGGGCAACATTCAGTACTTC.

This clone was seen just once. Written as DNA, the CDR3 is TGCGCCAGCAGCTTAGGCGGGAGTGGAAATGAGCAGTTCTTC. This sequence encodes CASSLGGSGNEQFF. The V and J genes are TRBV5-1 and TRBJ2-1; TRBD2 matches at 7 bases. Germline loops: CDR1 SGHRS, CDR2 YFSETQ. This CDR3 is built from 14 residues. The V and J ends lost 2 bases and 7 bases, in that order; junction bases with no gene match: 6.

The chain links TRBV19 to TRBJ2-3; a weak D match, TRBD1 (5 bases). The V gene's germline CDR1 is LNHDA and CDR2 SQIVND (reference sequence). The V and J ends lost 5 bases and 0 bases respectively, with 12 bases between them. The CDR3 has 15 residues. For the CDR3, the DNA is TGTGCCAGTAGTCTTAGTGGGGCTAGCACAGATACGCAGTATTTT. This encodes CASSLSGASTDTQYF. Variable domain in full (rest from reference TRBV19 and TRBJ2-3): DGGITQSPKYLFRKEGQNVTLSCEQNLNHDAMYWYRQDPGQGLRLIYYSQIVNDFQKGDIAEGYSVSREKKESFPLTVTSAQKNPTAFYLCASSLSGASTDTQYFGPGTRLTVL.

This clone was detected only once. The genes are TRBV7-2 and TRBJ2-7, with D hard to call. V lost 5 bases and J lost 2, with 7 bases in between. CDR3 length: 12 residues. Germline V gives CDR1 SGHTA, CDR2 FQGNSA. The CDR3 bases are TGTGCCAGCAGCCTCGAGCCCTACGAGCAGTACTTC. Encoded protein: CASSLEPYEQYF. Filled out from reference TRBV7-2 and TRBJ2-7, the complete variable domain reads GAGVSQSPSNKVTEKGKDVELRCDPISGHTALYWYRQSLGQGLEFLIYFQGNSAPDKSGLPSDRFSAERTGGSVSTLTIQRTQQEDSAVYLCASSLEPYEQYFGPGTRLTVT.